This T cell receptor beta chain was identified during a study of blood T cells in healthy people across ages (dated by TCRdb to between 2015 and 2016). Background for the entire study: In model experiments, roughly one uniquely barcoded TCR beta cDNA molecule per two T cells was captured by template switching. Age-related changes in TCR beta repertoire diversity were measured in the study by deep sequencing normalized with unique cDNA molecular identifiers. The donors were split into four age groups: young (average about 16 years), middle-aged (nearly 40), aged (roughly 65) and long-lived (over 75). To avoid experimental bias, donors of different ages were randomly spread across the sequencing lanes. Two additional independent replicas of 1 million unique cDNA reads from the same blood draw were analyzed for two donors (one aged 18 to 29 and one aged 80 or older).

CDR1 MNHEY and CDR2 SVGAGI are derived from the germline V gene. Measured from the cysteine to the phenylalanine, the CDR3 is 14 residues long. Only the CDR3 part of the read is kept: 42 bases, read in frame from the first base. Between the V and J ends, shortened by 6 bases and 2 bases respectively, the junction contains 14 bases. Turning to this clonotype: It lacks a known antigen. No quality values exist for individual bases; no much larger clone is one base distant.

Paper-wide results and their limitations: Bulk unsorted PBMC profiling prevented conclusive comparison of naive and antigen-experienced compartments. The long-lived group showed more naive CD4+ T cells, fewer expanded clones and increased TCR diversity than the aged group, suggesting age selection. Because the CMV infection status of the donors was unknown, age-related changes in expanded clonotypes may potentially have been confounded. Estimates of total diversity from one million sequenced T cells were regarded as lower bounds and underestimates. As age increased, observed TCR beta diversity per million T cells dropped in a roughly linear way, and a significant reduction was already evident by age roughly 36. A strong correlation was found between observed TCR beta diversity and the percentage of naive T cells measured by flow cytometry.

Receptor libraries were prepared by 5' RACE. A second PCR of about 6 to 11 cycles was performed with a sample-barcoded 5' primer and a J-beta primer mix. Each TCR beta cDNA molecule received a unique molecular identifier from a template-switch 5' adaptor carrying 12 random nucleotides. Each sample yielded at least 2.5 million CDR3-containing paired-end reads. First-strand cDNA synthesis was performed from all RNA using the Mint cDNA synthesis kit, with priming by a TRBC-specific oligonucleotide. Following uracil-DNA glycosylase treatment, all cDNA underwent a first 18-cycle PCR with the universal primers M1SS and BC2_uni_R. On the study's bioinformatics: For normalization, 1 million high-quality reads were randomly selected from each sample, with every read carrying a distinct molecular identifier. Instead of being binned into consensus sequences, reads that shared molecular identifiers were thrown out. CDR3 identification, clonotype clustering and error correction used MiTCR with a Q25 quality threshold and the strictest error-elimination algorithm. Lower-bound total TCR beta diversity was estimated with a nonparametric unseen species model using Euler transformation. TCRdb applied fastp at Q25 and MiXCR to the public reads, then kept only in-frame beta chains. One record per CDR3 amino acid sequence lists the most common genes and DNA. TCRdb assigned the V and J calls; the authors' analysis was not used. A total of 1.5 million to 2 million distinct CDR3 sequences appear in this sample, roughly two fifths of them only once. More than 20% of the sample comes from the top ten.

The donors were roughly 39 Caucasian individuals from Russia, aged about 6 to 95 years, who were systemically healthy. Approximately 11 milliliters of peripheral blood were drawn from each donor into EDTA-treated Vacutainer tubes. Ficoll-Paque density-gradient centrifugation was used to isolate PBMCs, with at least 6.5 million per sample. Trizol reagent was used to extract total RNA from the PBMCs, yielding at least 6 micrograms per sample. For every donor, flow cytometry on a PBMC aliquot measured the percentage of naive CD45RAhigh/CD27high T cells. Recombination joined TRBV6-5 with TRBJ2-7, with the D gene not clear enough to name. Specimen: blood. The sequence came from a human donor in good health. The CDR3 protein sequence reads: CASSRATNAYEQYF. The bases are TGTGCCAGCAGCCGGGCCACGAACGCCTACGAGCAGTACTTC.